The source of this T cell receptor (beta chain) is a study of neurological immune-mediated disorders. Broader study findings: The absence of any CDR3 amino acid sequence shared by expanded clones across subjects suggests that repertoires were private in all groups.

A single count supports this clonotype. The target antigen is unknown. The CDR3 is made up of 13 amino acids. The V gene's germline CDR1 is MNHNS and CDR2 SASEGT. The V end lost 8 bases, the J end lost 10 bases, and 15 bases lay between the germline ends. Synthesis of cDNA was carried out by template-switch 5'RACE. The reaction used 10-nucleotide random UMIs. The yield of each sequencing run was over 170 million TCR-beta sequences from 15-18 subjects. MiXCR, applied by TCRdb to the 5' RACE reads, yields one record per CDR3 protein. The sample has 11,000 to 15,000 distinct CDR3 sequences, roughly 13% seen once.

This sequence originates from a female donor with HTLV-1-associated myelopathy (HAM/TSP). Material for sequencing was CD8+ T cells from blood. J is TRBJ1-6 and V is TRBV6-1; tentatively, D is TRBD1 (6 bases). CDR3 residues: CASLVGGKSPLHF. The CDR3 DNA sequence: TGTGCCAGCTTGGTAGGGGGTAAATCACCCCTCCACTTT.